The rows below give T cell receptor beta chains drawn from one sample of a study of T cell responses to AZD1222 COVID-19 vaccine. Repertoires were generated with immunoSEQ multiplex PCR, while TCRdb's copy carries only in-frame clones and drops some. The sample lists 150,000 or so clones, about 90% seen once, with under 2.5% in the top ten. The sample consisted of peripheral blood, taken on day 0 of AZD1222 vaccination. The receptors originated from an adult in good health. The conserved cysteine and the conserved F or W are not part of the CDR3 here.

>TRBV27|TRBJ2-2
ASSRLRELTGELF
>TRBV15|TRBJ1-5
ATTGILDSNQPQH
>TRBV7-2|TRBJ2-7
ASSLEAIGEQY
>TRBV5-1|TRBJ1-2
ASSLLLDYGYT
>TRBV9|TRBJ2-3
ASSSDTDPSGGSWSDTQY
>TRBV7-2|TRBJ2-7
ASSSRGRAGNEQY
>TRBV7-2|TRBJ1-3
ASSFDFGNTIY
>TRBV7-8|TRBJ1-3
ASSPNRLNSGNTIY
>TRBV9|TRBJ2-2
ASSVAPVTAGGNTGELF
>TRBV11-1|TRBJ2-1
ASSRVPGSSYNEQF
>TRBV18|TRBJ2-7
ASSRDSYEQY
>TRBV28|TRBJ2-5
ASSSTIGGGQRPQETQY
>TRBV7-2|TRBJ1-1
ASSLAVATGRTEAF
>TRBV5-1|TRBJ1-1
ASSSAGANTEAF
>TRBV19|TRBJ2-1
ASSIARNEQF
>TRBV11-3|TRBJ1-1
ASSPDRFLPTEAF
>TRBV24-1|TRBJ1-2
ATSDFQLGYT
>TRBV28|TRBJ2-7
ASSLGTRLYEQY
>TRBV6-6|TRBJ2-5
ASTPVGGETQY
>TRBV5-1|TRBJ2-7
ASSGVGTGRYEQY
>TRBV7-9|TRBJ1-3
ASSLGIYRGPSGNTIY
>TRBV6-2/TRBV6-3|TRBJ1-2
ASSLTTAYGYT
>TRBV6-2/TRBV6-3|TRBJ1-2
ASSRAGGNYGYT
>TRBV7-2|TRBJ1-1
ASSPHRGRTNTEAF
>TRBV6-5|TRBJ2-7
ASSSLGGRSSYEQY
>TRBV6-5|TRBJ1-4
ASSYSSRGREKLF
>TRBV28|TRBJ2-1
ASSWPGAQNEQF
>TRBV12-3/TRBV12-4|TRBJ1-6
ASSLGNSPLH
>TRBV11-3|TRBJ1-1
ASSPDSSYTEAF
>TRBV4-1|TRBJ1-1
ASESLGGSRLLGTEAF
>TRBV28|TRBJ2-3
ASSSAGVSTDTQY
>TRBV7-2|TRBJ1-2
ASSLPLSYGYT
>TRBV28|TRBJ1-5
ASRGQDNQPQH
>TRBV2|TRBJ2-3
ASSERDTQY
>TRBV27|TRBJ2-7
ASSLPDTLEQY
>TRBV6-5|TRBJ2-7
ASSYRRFGTTYEQY
>TRBV29-1|TRBJ2-5
SVGAGETQY
>TRBV5-4|TRBJ2-3
ASSLGTSGISTDTQY
>TRBV7-2|TRBJ1-2
ASSLEVAKLEGYT
>TRBV9|TRBJ2-1
ASSFGLAGGNEQF
>TRBV5-5|TRBJ2-2
ASSQQGPNTGELF
>TRBV2|TRBJ2-5
ASSQGLETQY
>TRBV28|TRBJ2-7
ASRQIVGRPYEQY
>TRBV19|TRBJ1-2
ASRGDGALRSGYT
>TRBV9|TRBJ2-7
ASSVEGFGYEQY
>TRBV11-2|TRBJ1-2
ASKGGGLDGYT
>TRBV18|TRBJ1-6
ASSQGQGVSPLH
>TRBV19|TRBJ1-1
ASSASPGTEAF
>TRBV10-3|TRBJ1-2
AISGTGRLNGYT
>TRBV10-3|TRBJ2-1
AISDGLGQGAYNEQF
>TRBV15|TRBJ2-2
ATSRNRAGELF